The 24 T cell receptor beta chains listed next were all sequenced from one sample in a study of CD8 T cells in ankylosing spondylitis. TCRdb itself ran the 5' RACE reads through MiXCR, one entry per CDR3 protein. The sample consists of tens of thousands of distinct CDR3 sequences, roughly 6.1% of them appearing once. Sample: synovial fluid, either unsorted or a sorted T cell fraction (not recorded which). The receptors originated from a male donor with ankylosing spondylitis.

The chain joins TRBV5-5 to TRBJ1-5, with 8 bases identical to TRBD1. CDR3 length equals 15 residues. Looked up from germline, CDR1 is SGHKS and CDR2 is YYEKEE (reference sequence). J gave up 6 bases and V 4 bases, and 9 bases lay outside the gene matches. CDR3 nucleotides: TGTGCCAGCAGCCTCGGACAGGGACAAGGTCAGCCCCAGCATTTT. Translated, it gives CASSLGQGQGQPQHF.

The rearrangement joins TRBV27 to TRBJ2-3; D call uncertain. V lost 6 bases and J lost 7, with 11 bases in between. The CDR3 covers 12 residues. Per germline, CDR1 MNHEY and CDR2 SMNVEV (reference sequence). The CDR3 is CASSEGYHTQYF. The CDR3 nucleotides are TGTGCCAGCAGCGAAGGGTATCATACGCAGTATTTT.

This clonotype was found many times. The CDR3 DNA follows: TGCGCCAGCAGCAGAGGGACAGGGGATTTCGGGGAGCTGTTTTTT. Encoded protein: CASSRGTGDFGELFF. The chain joins TRBV5-1 to TRBJ2-2, with 10 bases fitting TRBD1. Trimming cost V 4 bases and J 7 bases; bases outside gene matches: 7. The CDR3 is made up of 15 amino acids. CDR1 is SGHRS and CDR2 is YFSETQ in the germline V gene.

This clonotype appeared a few times. V gene TRBV4-1 combines with J gene TRBJ2-4, with 10 bases lining up with TRBD1. The CDR3 runs to 13 residues. Germline-derived CDR1 and CDR2 are MGHRA and YSYEKL. V was pared by 5 bases and J by 7 bases, with 2 bases of the junction left unmatched. CDR3 nucleotide sequence: TGCGCCAGCAGCACGGGACAGGGGAACATTCAGTACTTC. It encodes CASSTGQGNIQYF.

This chain links TRBV6-2 or TRBV6-3 with TRBJ2-1; 8 bases are a match to TRBD2. The germline CDR1 and CDR2 sequences are MNHEY and SVGEGT. Unmatched junction bases numbered 11, after V lost 0 bases and J lost 4 bases. CDR3 length: 18 amino acids. The CDR3 DNA follows: TGTGCCAGCAGTTACTCGATCGGAGCGGGAGTTGTATACAATGAGCAGTTCTTC. The encoded protein is CASSYSIGAGVVYNEQFF.

The chain combines TRBV6-4 with TRBJ2-3, with D possibly TRBD1 on 6 matching bases. Germline CDR1 and CDR2: MRHNA and SNTAGT. Trimming cost V 0 bases and J 1 base, with 8 bases left between them. This CDR3 has 15 amino acids. The CDR3 coding sequence is TGTGCCAGCAGTGACTCCGACAGGCGCACAGATACGCAGTATTTT. Translated, it gives CASSDSDRRTDTQYF.

In its sample, this clonotype was seen many times. V is TRBV7-2 and J is TRBJ2-7; 9 bases match TRBD2. There are 14 residues in the CDR3. J lost 0 bases, V lost 3 bases, and 0 bases had no gene match. Germline CDR1 is SGHTA and CDR2 is FQGNSA. CDR3 DNA sequence: TGTGCCAGCAGCTTTAGCGGGAGCTCCTACGAGCAGTACTTC. Protein sequence: CASSFSGSSYEQYF.

In its sample, this clonotype is medium-sized. The chain joins TRBV5-6 to TRBJ2-7; 7 bases agree with TRBD2. Germline CDR1 SGHDT, CDR2 YYEEEE. This CDR3 spans 15 amino acids. The V gene end was trimmed by 4 bases and the J gene end by 3 bases; junction bases not matched to a gene: 10. Written as DNA, the CDR3 is TGTGCCAGCAGCCTGTCTCCTAGCGGATTCTACGAGCAGTACTTC. Encoded protein: CASSLSPSGFYEQYF.

Ten or more counts support this clonotype. The V and J genes are TRBV11-2 and TRBJ1-5; 8 nucleotides align to TRBD1. The CDR3 loop spans 14 amino acids. Germline lookup yields CDR1 SGHAT and CDR2 FQNNGV. Germline trimming cut 4 bases from V and 6 bases from J; bases unmatched to any gene: 5. CDR3 sequence (DNA): TGTGCCAGCAGCTATACAGGGGGTGGTCAGCCCCAGCATTTT. Translating it yields CASSYTGGGQPQHF.

This chain connects TRBV7-9 to TRBJ1-4; D is perhaps TRBD1 (5 bases). This CDR3 is built from 14 residues. CDR1 is SEHNR, CDR2 FQNEAQ, per germline (reference sequence). V shed 4 bases and J shed 4 bases, with 10 bases lying between them. The CDR3 here is CASSSGLHNEKLFF. Here the CDR3 DNA reads TGTGCCAGCAGCTCGGGACTGCATAATGAAAAACTGTTTTTT.

This clonotype appeared many times. The chain links TRBV12-3 or TRBV12-4 to TRBJ1-5; possibly TRBD1 for D (6 bases). This CDR3 is 13 amino acids long. Trimming took off 3 bases at V and 6 bases at J, with 9 bases between the two ends. The CDR3, as DNA: TGTGCCAGCAGTTTTCAGGGGAGTCAGCCCCAGCATTTT. It encodes CASSFQGSQPQHF.

This clonotype appeared many times. The genes are TRBV7-2 and TRBJ2-4; possible D gene TRBD1, 5 bases. This CDR3 is 14 amino acids long. V lost 1 base and J 5 bases, leaving 9 bases between the germline ends. Germline V gene lookup returns CDR1 SGHTA and CDR2 FQGNSA. The CDR3 nucleotides read TGTGCCAGCAGCTTAGAGGGGCGCCAAAACATTCAGTACTTC. This codes for CASSLEGRQNIQYF.

This clonotype was seen only a few times. The rearrangement uses TRBV14 and TRBJ2-7; unclear D gene. Germline CDR1 reads SGHDN; CDR2 reads FVKESK. V was cut by 2 bases and J by 1 base, with 9 bases left in between. The CDR3 has 14 residues. CDR3 amino acids: CASSQQLTSYEQYF. DNA of the CDR3: TGTGCCAGCAGCCAACAACTTACTTCCTACGAGCAGTACTTC.

This clonotype came up a few times. CDR3 in DNA: TGTGCCAGCAGCCAAGAACGGGCAGGGGTTTCACCCCTCCACTTT. Its translation: CASSQERAGVSPLHF. This chain links TRBV14 with TRBJ1-6; maybe TRBD1 (6 bases). Germline V gives CDR1 SGHDN, CDR2 FVKESK. CDR3 size: 15 residues. V dropped 0 bases and J dropped 9 bases, with 12 bases sitting between them.

This clonotype was seen ten or more times. V usage is TRBV5-1 and J usage is TRBJ2-5, with D perhaps assigned TRBD1 or TRBD2 (5 bases each). The germline gives CDR1 SGHRS, CDR2 YFSETQ. The CDR3 is 16 amino acids. With 2 bases removed from V and 3 bases from J, the gap between germline ends came to 17 bases. This CDR3 is CASSLGDRAMEETQYF. DNA of the CDR3: TGCGCCAGCAGCTTAGGGGACCGGGCGATGGAAGAGACCCAGTACTTC. Full variable domain (remainder filled in from reference TRBV5-1 and TRBJ2-5): KAGVTQTPRYLIKTRGQQVTLSCSPISGHRSVSWYQQTPGQGLQFLFEYFSETQRNKGNFPGRFSGRQFSNSRSEMNVSTLELGDSALYLCASSLGDRAMEETQYFGPGTRLLVL.

This clonotype was counted only a few times. J is TRBJ2-3 and V is TRBV7-7; tentative D call: TRBD1 (5 bases). V shed 4 bases and J shed 10 bases, with 15 bases lying between them. The CDR3 loop spans 13 amino acids. The germline CDR1 and CDR2 sequences are SSHAT and FNYEAQ (reference sequence). The CDR3 spells CASSSQGLGAQYF. The CDR3 region has the DNA TGTGCCAGCAGCTCCCAGGGCCTTGGGGCGCAGTATTTT.

This clonotype has ten or more counts. The chain has TRBV12-3 or TRBV12-4 and TRBJ2-5, with a weak D call TRBD2 (5 bases). The length of the CDR3 is 14 residues. Trimming pared 0 bases from V and 5 bases from J, leaving 10 bases between. CDR3 bases: TGTGCCAGCAGTTTAGCGCTAGGGAGTGAGACCCAGTACTTC. It translates to CASSLALGSETQYF.

Details on this clonotype: This clone may be a read error of a much larger clone one base away. The V and J genes are TRBV2 and TRBJ2-7; D is tentatively TRBD1 or TRBD2 (5 bases each). CDR3 length: 12 residues. Germline V lookup: CDR1 SNHLY, CDR2 FYNNEI. V lost 5 bases and J 9 bases, leaving 14 bases between the germline ends. The CDR3 is CASSQERGGQYF. CDR3 coding DNA: TGTGCCAGCAGTCAAGAACGGGGCGGGCAGTACTTC.

The chain links TRBV5-6 to TRBJ2-3; 8 bases align to TRBD1. Germline-derived CDR1 and CDR2 are SGHDT and YYEEEE. CDR3 size: 17 residues. V was pared by 0 bases and J by 2 bases, with 8 bases of the junction left unmatched. DNA for the CDR3: TGTGCCAGCAGCTTGGACAGGGGGAATATCGCCACAGATACGCAGTATTTT. Amino acid sequence: CASSLDRGNIATDTQYF.

This clonotype was counted a few times. The gene calls are TRBV20-1 and TRBJ2-7; 8 bases line up with TRBD1. V was clipped by 3 bases and J by 3 bases; unmatched bases: 7. Germline CDR1 is DFQATT and CDR2 is SNEGSKA (reference sequence). There are 14 residues in the CDR3. The CDR3 sequence: CSASSLTGDYEQYF. The CDR3 DNA follows: TGCAGTGCTAGTTCCTTGACAGGGGACTACGAGCAGTACTTC.

The sample holds many counts of this clonotype. The V call is TRBV12-3 or TRBV12-4, the J call TRBJ1-3, with 8 bases fitting TRBD1. V trimming: 5 bases; J trimming: 1 base; junction bases outside the gene matches: 4. The CDR3 runs to 15 residues. The CDR3 is CASSPGGFSGNTIYF. The DNA of the CDR3 is TGTGCCAGCAGTCCAGGGGGCTTTTCTGGAAACACCATATATTTT.

This clonotype was seen many times. The chain combines TRBV7-2 with TRBJ2-2; D remains ambiguous. Trimming stripped 6 bases from V and 6 bases from J, with 14 bases between. CDR1 and CDR2 (germline): SGHTA, FQGNSA. This CDR3 comprises 14 residues. The CDR3 is CASSRIVGPGELFF. The DNA of the CDR3 is TGTGCCAGCAGTCGAATAGTGGGTCCCGGGGAGCTGTTTTTT.

This clonotype occurred many times. The chain combines TRBV6-1 with TRBJ2-2, with no clear D. The CDR3 is 14 amino acids. The V and J ends lost 4 bases and 3 bases respectively, with 9 bases between them. Germline loops: CDR1 MNHNS, CDR2 SASEGT. The chain's CDR3 is CASSAVTYTGELFF. The DNA of the CDR3 is TGTGCCAGCAGTGCGGTTACGTACACCGGGGAGCTGTTTTTT.

This clonotype was seen at least ten times. The chain joins TRBV6-1 to TRBJ1-1, with no clear D. The germline CDR1 and CDR2 sequences are MNHNS and SASEGT. The V end was cut by 1 base, the J end by 1 base, with 7 bases between. The CDR3 is 14 amino acids. CDR3: CASSEDPRNTEAFF. In DNA form, the CDR3 reads TGTGCCAGCAGTGAAGATCCGAGGAACACTGAAGCTTTCTTT.